These 20 T cell receptor beta chains came from one sample sequenced in a study of beta chain features in type 1 diabetes. Every bit of the isolated RNA underwent reverse transcription, so sequencing read expressed TCRB transcripts. Using immunoSEQ multiplex PCR, the repertoire was profiled, and TCRdb retains in-frame clones only, with some absent. The sample carries about 350,000 clones, around 19% recorded once. The source material was naive CD4+ T cells from blood. Receptor source: a woman aged 18-29 years in good health.

The CDR3 DNA sequence: TGTGCCACCAGGACTCCGGGAGGGACCTCGGGTGAGCAGTTCTTC. As protein: CATRTPGGTSGEQFF. The gene calls are TRBV15 and TRBJ2-1; 8 positions match TRBD2. V dropped 6 bases and J dropped 9; count of bases not matched to a gene: 13. The CDR3 totals 15 residues. Looked up from germline, CDR1 is LNHNV and CDR2 is YYDKDF (reference sequence).

The CDR3 region has the DNA TGTGCCAGCAGCTTCTCGGTTAGGAACACTGAAGCTTTCTTT. Its translation: CASSFSVRNTEAFF. The chain uses TRBV7-2 and TRBJ1-1, with D unclear. The V gene's germline CDR1 is SGHTA and CDR2 FQGNSA. Trimming cost V 3 bases and J 1 base, with 9 bases left between them. The CDR3 has 14 residues.

This sequence joins TRBV2 and TRBJ2-5; the match to TRBD2 covers 8 bases. The trim removed 7 bases at V and 1 base at J, leaving 5 bases unmatched. This CDR3 contains 14 residues. The germline CDR1 and CDR2 sequences are SNHLY and FYNNEI. DNA for the CDR3: TGTGCCAGCAAGACTAGCGTCCCCCAAGAGACCCAGTACTTC. This gives the protein CASKTSVPQETQYF.

This clone has more than one count but fewer than ten. The chain carries TRBV7-3 and TRBJ1-1; D gene unclear. Germline values: CDR1 SGHTA, CDR2 FQGTGA. V dropped 1 base and J dropped 8 bases, with 11 bases sitting between them. The CDR3 has 13 amino acids. In nucleotides, the CDR3 is TGTGCCAGCAGCTTAAGTCCCCAGCGAGAAGCTTTCTTT. Translation: CASSLSPQREAFF.

The table lists this clone with a few counts. The chain is built from TRBV4-2 and TRBJ2-3; 12 nucleotides agree with TRBD2. The CDR3 runs 17 residues. CDR1 and CDR2 (germline): LGHNA, YNFKEQ. V lost 1 base and J lost 8; bases outside the gene matches: 10. For the CDR3, the DNA is TGTGCCAGCAGCCAAGCGCTAGCGGGAGGGCGAGGGAGTACGCAGTATTTT. Translating gives CASSQALAGGRGSTQYF.

The CDR3 sequence: CAWREEIGSTEAFF. DNA for the CDR3: TGTGCCTGGAGGGAGGAAATCGGTTCCACTGAAGCTTTCTTT. The chain carries TRBV30 and TRBJ1-1; no firm D call. This CDR3 spans 14 amino acids. Per the germline V gene, CDR1 is GTSNPN and CDR2 is SVGIG (reference sequence). V lost 3 bases and J lost 4, with 15 bases in between.

This clone was counted only a few times. The chain has TRBV7-9 and TRBJ1-1; a weak D match, TRBD1 (5 bases). CDR1 is SEHNR, CDR2 FQNEAQ, per germline (reference sequence). CDR3 length: 13 amino acids. Trimming removed 0 bases at V and 11 bases at J, with 13 bases between. Here the CDR3 DNA reads TGTGCCAGCAGCTTAGCGGAAGGCAGGGTCGCTTTCTTT. Protein product: CASSLAEGRVAFF.

V gene TRBV25-1 combines with J gene TRBJ1-1; TRBD1 matches at 9 bases. The germline V gene has CDR1 MGHDK and CDR2 SYGVNS. This CDR3 comprises 15 residues. The trim removed 5 bases at V and 3 bases at J, leaving 7 bases unmatched. CDR3 DNA: TGTGCCAGCAGTCCGGACAGGGGAGTTGACACTGAAGCTTTCTTT. This codes for CASSPDRGVDTEAFF.

This clone has just a few counts. Other DNA sequences of this sample code for an identical CDR3. The V and J genes are TRBV4-3 and TRBJ1-5; 8 bases agree with TRBD1. Germline V CDR1 and CDR2: LGHNA, YSLEER. This CDR3 has 15 residues. After removal of 6 bases from V and 1 base from J, the junction contained 5 bases not matched to a gene. The CDR3 region has the DNA TGCGCCAGCAGTCACGACAGGGGAAGCAATCAGCCCCAGCATTTT. This translates into CASSHDRGSNQPQHF.

The chain combines TRBV18 with TRBJ2-7; 7 bases map to TRBD2. Unmatched junction bases numbered 10, after V lost 2 bases and J lost 3 bases. Germline CDR1 and CDR2: KGHSH and LQKENI. The CDR3 sequence is 16 residues long. CDR3 bases: TGTGCCAGCTCACCAGCTTATGGCGGGAGAAACTACGAGCAGTACTTC. Protein: CASSPAYGGRNYEQYF.

The chain couples TRBV2 to TRBJ2-5, with TRBD1 as a possible D gene (5 bases). The CDR3 is 17 residues long. Germline CDR1 SNHLY, CDR2 FYNNEI. V shed 0 bases and J shed 1 base, with 15 bases lying between them. As DNA, the CDR3 is TGTGCCAGCAGTGAAGCAGGAAAGGGGTGGTCCCAAGAGACCCAGTACTTC. Translating gives CASSEAGKGWSQETQYF.

The J gene is TRBJ2-1, the V gene TRBV7-9; D gene uncertain. This CDR3 is 16 amino acids long. V was shortened by 0 bases and J by 2 bases, with 11 bases between the two germline ends. The germline V gene has CDR1 SEHNR and CDR2 FQNEAQ (reference sequence). The CDR3 is CASSLASGGAYNEQFF. CDR3 in DNA: TGTGCCAGCAGCTTAGCGTCTGGCGGAGCCTACAATGAGCAGTTCTTC.

The chain joins TRBV25-1 to TRBJ1-2; D uncertain. Germline loops: CDR1 MGHDK, CDR2 SYGVNS. V lost 7 bases and J lost 8, with 14 bases in between. The CDR3 has 12 residues. CDR3 residues: CASTDALGGYTF. In nucleotides, the CDR3 is TGTGCCAGCACCGACGCTCTAGGCGGCTACACCTTC.

V usage is TRBV4-1 and J usage is TRBJ2-3, with D maybe TRBD1 (5 bases). The CDR3 spans 16 residues. Germline values: CDR1 MGHRA, CDR2 YSYEKL. Trimming pared 6 bases from V and 1 base from J, leaving 17 bases between. The CDR3 protein is CASRDHGQGGTDTQYF. The CDR3 bases are TGCGCCAGCAGAGACCACGGTCAAGGGGGCACAGATACGCAGTATTTT.

This chain connects TRBV6-5 to TRBJ2-5; 11 bases match TRBD1. The CDR3 is 14 amino acids. CDR1 MNHEY and CDR2 SVGAGI come from the germline V gene. V trimming: 6 bases; J trimming: 6 bases; junction bases outside the gene matches: 6. Here the CDR3 DNA reads TGTGCCAGCAGAGGACAGGGGGCCAGGAAGACCCAGTACTTC. This gives the protein CASRGQGARKTQYF.

The sample holds a few counts of this clone. The V call is TRBV19, the J call TRBJ2-4; D possibly corresponds to TRBD2 (5 bases). The ends were cut back, 5 bases at V and 1 base at J, with 18 bases in the middle. CDR3 size: 17 residues. Per germline, CDR1 LNHDA and CDR2 SQIVND (reference sequence). CDR3 in amino acids: CASSAGLLRSAKNIQYF. The CDR3 DNA reads as TGTGCCAGTAGTGCTGGACTCCTCCGGAGTGCCAAAAACATTCAGTACTTC.

This clone was seen a few times. The rearrangement joins TRBV14 to TRBJ2-1; 10 nucleotides match TRBD2. The V gene end was trimmed by 1 base and the J gene end by 9 bases; junction bases not matched to a gene: 6. The germline V gene has CDR1 SGHDN and CDR2 FVKESK. The CDR3 extends over 15 amino acids. The CDR3: CASSQVGTSDVEQFF. CDR3 DNA: TGTGCCAGCAGCCAAGTCGGGACTAGCGATGTTGAGCAGTTCTTC.

This clone showed up just a few times. J is TRBJ1-2 and V is TRBV4-3; D unclear. V lost 0 bases and J 1 base, leaving 9 bases between the germline ends. The CDR3 runs to 15 residues. Germline V gene sequence: CDR1 LGHNA, CDR2 YSLEER. The chain's CDR3 is CASSQDAAGNYGYTF. The CDR3 bases are TGCGCCAGCAGCCAAGATGCCGCCGGTAACTATGGCTACACCTTC.

The chain carries TRBV5-1 and TRBJ2-7; D perhaps matches TRBD1 (7 bases). This CDR3 contains 15 residues. Germline V gene sequence: CDR1 SGHRS, CDR2 YFSETQ. V was clipped by 3 bases and J by 0 bases, with 13 bases between them. The CDR3: CASSSSGGGSYEQYF. CDR3 DNA: TGCGCCAGCAGCTCATCAGGGGGAGGCTCCTACGAGCAGTACTTC. Full variable domain (rest looked up from reference TRBV5-1 and TRBJ2-7): KAGVTQTPRYLIKTRGQQVTLSCSPISGHRSVSWYQQTPGQGLQFLFEYFSETQRNKGNFPGRFSGRQFSNSRSEMNVSTLELGDSALYLCASSSSGGGSYEQYFGPGTRLTVT.

This clone showed up just a few times. J is TRBJ2-1 and V is TRBV5-1; TRBD1 agrees at 11 bases. This CDR3 contains 14 residues. V was clipped by 6 bases and J by 6 bases; unmatched bases: 5. Germline V gene lookup returns CDR1 SGHRS and CDR2 YFSETQ. CDR3 sequence reads: CASNPGQGGNEQFF. The CDR3 bases are TGCGCCAGCAACCCGGGACAGGGGGGCAATGAGCAGTTCTTC. Using reference TRBV5-1 and TRBJ2-1 for the parts outside the CDR3, the full variable domain is KAGVTQTPRYLIKTRGQQVTLSCSPISGHRSVSWYQQTPGQGLQFLFEYFSETQRNKGNFPGRFSGRQFSNSRSEMNVSTLELGDSALYLCASNPGQGGNEQFFGPGTRLTVL.